These 13 T cell receptor beta chains share one sample of origin, sequenced in a study of T-cell memory formation after mild COVID-19. TCRdb independently ran MiXCR on the 5' RACE reads; one entry per CDR3 protein. The repertoire holds around 410,000 distinct CDR3 sequences, 20% to 25% seen once, with about 12% in the top ten. The sample was PBMCs or a T cell subset sorted from them (not recorded which). The origin of the receptors is an adult woman who had mild COVID-19 (a few samples of this study predate the infection). Cell type and time point are not known.

The rearrangement uses TRBV11-2 and TRBJ1-2, with unresolved D. V lost 0 bases and J 7 bases, leaving 15 bases between the germline ends. The CDR3 extends over 15 amino acids. Per the germline V gene, CDR1 is SGHAT and CDR2 is FQNNGV. The CDR3 coding sequence is TGTGCCAGCAGCTTAGATCCGGCACGGGGTAGTGGCTACACCTTC. Protein: CASSLDPARGSGYTF.

The rearrangement joins TRBV7-9 to TRBJ2-3; 9 bases fit TRBD2. Germline loops: CDR1 SEHNR, CDR2 FQNEAQ (reference sequence). CDR3 length: 17 residues. The trim removed 1 base at V and 2 bases at J, leaving 7 bases unmatched. The CDR3 loop reads CASSLDPQRGDTDTQYF. DNA for the CDR3: TGTGCCAGCAGCTTAGACCCCCAGCGGGGGGACACAGATACGCAGTATTTT.

The chain is built from TRBV20-1 and TRBJ2-1, with TRBD2 matching over 11 bases. After removal of 3 bases from V and 15 bases from J, the junction contained 7 bases not matched to a gene. CDR1 and CDR2 (germline): DFQATT, SNEGSKA (reference sequence). The CDR3 loop spans 12 amino acids. CDR3 nucleotides: TGCAGTGCTAGTAGAGGGACTAGCGGTCTGTTCTTC. It encodes CSASRGTSGLFF.

This clonotype appeared many times. This chain links TRBV12-3 or TRBV12-4 with TRBJ2-7; 12 bases line up with TRBD2. This CDR3 spans 15 amino acids. The J segment lost 6 bases and the V segment lost 6 bases, leaving 9 bases of the junction unmatched. In nucleotides, the CDR3 is TGTGCCAGCAGGCTAGCGGGAGGGCCCGTTGGCGAGCAGTACTTC. Translated: CASRLAGGPVGEQYF.

A few counts support this clonotype. The chain links TRBV5-1 to TRBJ2-3; a weak D match, TRBD2 (6 bases). Between the trimmed V and J ends, which lost 0 bases and 1 base, there was a span of 15 bases. The CDR3 loop spans 17 amino acids. Looked up from germline, CDR1 is SGHRS and CDR2 is YFSETQ. CDR3 DNA sequence: TGCGCCAGCAGCTTGGCTTCACGCCCGGGGGGCACAGATACGCAGTATTTT. It codes for CASSLASRPGGTDTQYF.

The chain couples TRBV4-1 to TRBJ1-3; D remains ambiguous. Trimming removed 1 base from V and 2 bases from J, with 9 bases in between. The length of the CDR3 is 15 residues. Germline loops: CDR1 MGHRA, CDR2 YSYEKL. This CDR3 is CASSQGFGPGNTIYF. For the CDR3, the DNA is TGCGCCAGCAGCCAAGGCTTCGGGCCTGGAAACACCATATATTTT.

This chain links TRBV29-1 with TRBJ2-1, with 12 bases lining up with TRBD1. Germline V gene sequence: CDR1 SQVTM, CDR2 ANQGSEA. This CDR3 comprises 16 residues. V was clipped by 0 bases and J by 7 bases; unmatched bases: 7. The CDR3 DNA reads as TGCAGCGTTGAAGATTACGGGACAGGGGGCTTGAATGAGCAGTTCTTC. Amino acids: CSVEDYGTGGLNEQFF.

V gene TRBV6-5 combines with J gene TRBJ1-2; TRBD1 matches at 8 bases. Germline CDR1 MNHEY, CDR2 SVGAGI. The CDR3 is 12 residues long. The trim removed 6 bases at V and 8 bases at J, leaving 5 bases unmatched. CDR3 in DNA: TGTGCCAGCAGCCAGGGGGCTGGCGGCTACACCTTC. Protein product: CASSQGAGGYTF.

This CDR3 is CAWRDVHNEQFF. The CDR3, as DNA: TGTGCCTGGAGGGACGTTCACAATGAGCAGTTCTTC. V gene TRBV30 combines with J gene TRBJ2-1; D not certain. Trimming took off 3 bases at V and 5 bases at J, with 8 bases between the two ends. This CDR3 is 12 amino acids long. Per germline, CDR1 GTSNPN and CDR2 SVGIG (reference sequence).

This clonotype has more than one count but fewer than ten. The chain is built from TRBV25-1 and TRBJ1-3; a possible D gene is TRBD1 (6 bases). Trimming removed 4 bases from V and 7 bases from J, with 14 bases in between. Germline assignment: CDR1 MGHDK and CDR2 SYGVNS. This CDR3 is built from 14 residues. CDR3 nucleotides: TGTGCCAGCAGTGTTTCAGGGGATTCGAACACCATATATTTT. Translation gives CASSVSGDSNTIYF.

This clonotype was found a few times. This chain links TRBV14 with TRBJ2-2; 7 bases are shared with TRBD2. V lost 4 bases, J lost 1 base, and 6 bases stayed unmatched. This CDR3 contains 16 residues. Germline assignment: CDR1 SGHDN and CDR2 FVKESK. The CDR3: CASSRTAGLNTGELFF. CDR3 sequence (DNA): TGTGCCAGCAGCCGCACAGCGGGACTGAACACCGGGGAGCTGTTTTTT.

In this sample, this clonotype turned up a few times. The chain employs TRBV4-1 and TRBJ1-1, with 8 bases fitting TRBD1. This CDR3 region has 14 residues. V lost 4 bases to trimming and J lost 4 bases; unmatched junction nucleotides: 5. Germline V lookup: CDR1 MGHRA, CDR2 YSYEKL. The CDR3 reads CASSLGRGPTEAFF. CDR3 nucleotides: TGCGCCAGCAGCCTCGGCAGGGGGCCCACTGAAGCTTTCTTT.

This clonotype was seen only a few times. The CDR3: CASSPTYSYEQYF. The CDR3 DNA reads TGTGCCAGTAGTCCGACGTACTCCTACGAGCAGTACTTC. The V and J genes are TRBV19 and TRBJ2-7; D uncertain. The CDR3 extends over 13 amino acids. Looked up from germline, CDR1 is LNHDA and CDR2 is SQIVND (reference sequence). V was pared by 5 bases and J by 0 bases, with 8 bases between. Supplemented by reference TRBV19 and TRBJ2-7, the full variable domain reads DGGITQSPKYLFRKEGQNVTLSCEQNLNHDAMYWYRQDPGQGLRLIYYSQIVNDFQKGDIAEGYSVSREKKESFPLTVTSAQKNPTAFYLCASSPTYSYEQYFGPGTRLTVT.